These 31 T cell receptor beta chains originate from one sample sequenced in a study of blood T cell repertoires in COVID-19. Libraries were prepared by immunoSEQ multiplex PCR; TCRdb keeps only in-frame clonotypes and omits some of them. The sample contains about 140,000 clones, approximately 88% of which appear only once. The sequencing input was PBMCs or T cells enriched from blood (not recorded which). These receptors all stem from a man between 35 and 55 years old with acute COVID-19.

J is TRBJ1-4 and V is TRBV7-9; D might be TRBD1 (6 bases). This CDR3 has 11 residues. Germline assignment: CDR1 SEHNR and CDR2 FQNEAQ (reference sequence). In DNA form, the CDR3 reads TGTGCGGGGGGGGCTGATGAAAAACTGTTTTTT. This codes for CAGGADEKLFF.

The chain couples TRBV12-3 or TRBV12-4 to TRBJ2-1, with D possibly TRBD2 on 5 matching bases. CDR3 length: 12 amino acids. V was cut by 1 base and J by 8 bases, with 6 bases left in between. CDR3 coding DNA: TGTGCCAGCAGTTTAGGGCGGGATGAGCAGTTCTTC. It is translated as CASSLGRDEQFF.

Worth noting for this clone: Additional DNA sequences in this sample encode the identical CDR3. J is TRBJ2-7 and V is TRBV19, with D maybe TRBD1 (6 bases). This CDR3 contains 12 residues. From germline, CDR1 is LNHDA and CDR2 SQIVND (reference sequence). V dropped 6 bases and J dropped 7 bases, with 13 bases sitting between them. Written as DNA, the CDR3 is TGTGCCAGTAGCACACAGGGCTATGAGCAGTACTTC. It codes for CASSTQGYEQYF.

CDR3 region: CASHTGLVAYEQYF. In DNA, the CDR3 is TGTGCCAGCCATACGGGACTAGTTGCCTACGAGCAGTACTTC. This rearrangement joins TRBV28 to TRBJ2-7, with 8 bases fitting TRBD2. Germline assignment: CDR1 MDHEN and CDR2 SYDVKM. This CDR3 is built from 14 residues. Trimming removed 8 bases from V and 2 bases from J; junction bases left unmatched: 8.

The V call is TRBV25-1, the J call TRBJ1-3, with TRBD1 as a possible D gene (6 bases). Trimming stripped 6 bases from V and 4 bases from J, with 16 bases between. The germline CDR1 and CDR2 sequences are MGHDK and SYGVNS. This CDR3 has 15 residues. The CDR3 sequence: CASRGGREAGNTIYF. Written as DNA, the CDR3 is TGTGCCAGCAGGGGGGGGCGAGAGGCGGGAAACACCATATATTTT.

The chain combines TRBV3-1 (or the pseudogene TRBV3-2) with TRBJ1-1, with a weak D call TRBD1 (6 bases). Trimming stripped 6 bases from V and 1 base from J, with 12 bases between. This CDR3 contains 14 residues. Germline CDR1 is LGHDT and CDR2 is YNNKEL (reference sequence). The CDR3 region is CASRSRGWNTEAFF. The CDR3 DNA follows: TGTGCCAGCAGGTCGAGGGGGTGGAACACTGAAGCTTTCTTT.

This clone was seen more than once but under ten times. This rearrangement joins TRBV2 to TRBJ1-5; maybe TRBD1 (6 bases). The CDR3 covers 14 residues. Germline values: CDR1 SNHLY, CDR2 FYNNEI. The ends were cut back, 7 bases at V and 4 bases at J, with 14 bases in the middle. CDR3 amino acids: CASTQGQNNQPQHF. The CDR3 coding sequence is TGTGCCAGCACCCAAGGACAGAATAATCAGCCCCAGCATTTT. Full variable domain (outside the CDR3, taken from reference TRBV2 and TRBJ1-5): EPEVTQTPSHQVTQMGQEVILRCVPISNHLYFYWYRQILGQKVEFLVSFYNNEISEKSEIFDDQFSVERPDGSNFTLKIRSTKLEDSAMYFCASTQGQNNQPQHFGDGTRLSIL.

V is TRBV9 and J is TRBJ1-6; 7 nucleotides agree with TRBD1. Germline loops: CDR1 SGDLS, CDR2 YYNGEE. The CDR3 extends over 14 amino acids. V shed 4 bases and J 7 bases; nucleotides not matched to a gene: 5. CDR3 in amino acids: CASSPQGVNSPLHF. Written as DNA, the CDR3 is TGTGCCAGCAGCCCCCAGGGGGTGAATTCACCCCTCCACTTT.

The chain combines TRBV28 with TRBJ2-2; 8 bases match TRBD2. Germline values: CDR1 MDHEN, CDR2 SYDVKM. The CDR3 has 19 residues. Trimming took 6 bases from V and 0 from J; bases not matched to a gene: 15. The CDR3 protein is CASRQQRGRRGTNTGELFF. The CDR3 DNA sequence: TGTGCCAGCAGACAGCAGCGGGGGAGGAGGGGAACGAACACCGGGGAGCTGTTTTTT. Supplemented by reference TRBV28 and TRBJ2-2, the full variable domain reads DVKVTQSSRYLVKRTGEKVFLECVQDMDHENMFWYRQDPGLGLRLIYFSYDVKMKEKGDIPEGYSVSREKKERFSLILESASTNQTSMYLCASRQQRGRRGTNTGELFFGEGSRLTVL.

CDR3 region: CASSPRTGVTGELFF. CDR3 DNA sequence: TGTGCCAGTAGTCCCCGGACAGGGGTGACCGGGGAGCTGTTTTTT. V usage is TRBV19 and J usage is TRBJ2-2, with 9 bases fitting TRBD1. The CDR3 length is 15 residues. CDR1 is LNHDA, CDR2 SQIVND, per germline (reference sequence). Trimming removed 5 bases from V and 5 bases from J; junction bases left unmatched: 6.

The chain joins TRBV19 to TRBJ2-1; D may be TRBD2 (7 bases). Trimming left V 9 bases short and J 9 bases short, with 27 bases between. CDR3 length equals 16 residues. Germline CDR1 is LNHDA and CDR2 is SQIVND (reference sequence). CDR3 region: CASTLLGGGVHGEQFF. The CDR3 region has the DNA TGTGCCAGCACCCTATTGGGGGGGGGCGTTCATGGTGAGCAGTTCTTC.

The chain employs TRBV28 and TRBJ2-5; D might be TRBD1 (5 bases). V dropped 2 bases and J dropped 4 bases, with 14 bases sitting between them. This CDR3 is built from 15 residues. CDR1 is MDHEN, CDR2 SYDVKM, per germline. The CDR3: CASSLPQGSGETQYF. The CDR3 nucleotides are TGTGCCAGCAGTTTACCTCAGGGCTCGGGAGAGACCCAGTACTTC.

The genes are TRBV7-9 and TRBJ1-3; D is ambiguous. The germline gives CDR1 SEHNR, CDR2 FQNEAQ (reference sequence). Trimming took off 0 bases at V and 0 bases at J, with 6 bases between the two ends. The CDR3 contains 15 residues. For the CDR3, the DNA is TGTGCCAGCAGCTTAGCCGGTGCCTCTGGAAACACCATATATTTT. Translation gives CASSLAGASGNTIYF.

V gene TRBV4-3 combines with J gene TRBJ2-2, with TRBD2 matching over 10 bases. The V gene's germline CDR1 is LGHNA and CDR2 YSLEER. The length of the CDR3 is 17 residues. J lost 4 bases, V lost 2 bases, and 7 bases had no gene match. CDR3 amino acids: CASSQSVAGGVTGELFF. CDR3 coding DNA: TGCGCCAGCAGCCAAAGCGTAGCGGGAGGAGTCACCGGGGAGCTGTTTTTT.

The CDR3 bases are TGTGCCAGCCGGCCCAACTACCCGTTCACAGATACGCAGTATTTT. It specifies CASRPNYPFTDTQYF. V is TRBV2 and J is TRBJ2-3; D unclear. The CDR3 runs 15 residues. CDR1 SNHLY and CDR2 FYNNEI come from the germline V gene. Trimming took 8 bases from V and 2 from J, leaving 17 bases between them.

The V gene is TRBV5-1, the J gene TRBJ2-7, with D perhaps matching TRBD1 (6 bases). There are 12 residues in the CDR3. CDR1 is SGHRS and CDR2 is YFSETQ in the germline V gene. V gave up 3 bases and J gave up 5 bases, with 9 bases separating them. The CDR3 nucleotides read TGCGCCAGCAGCTGGAACAGGGACGAGCAGTACTTC. Encoded protein: CASSWNRDEQYF.

The chain carries TRBV25-1 and TRBJ2-1; tentative D call: TRBD1 (6 bases). The CDR3 covers 15 residues. Germline CDR1 and CDR2: MGHDK and SYGVNS. The V end was cut by 1 base, the J end by 6 bases, with 13 bases between. CDR3 region: CASSEWNRAGNEQFF. The DNA for the CDR3 is TGTGCCAGCAGTGAATGGAACAGGGCCGGCAATGAGCAGTTCTTC.

Here the CDR3 DNA reads TGTGCCAGTACCCTCCAGCCCGGGAGCCTCGAGACCCAGTACTTC. It is translated as CASTLQPGSLETQYF. V gene TRBV19 combines with J gene TRBJ2-5; maybe TRBD2 (6 bases). CDR1 is LNHDA, CDR2 SQIVND, per germline (reference sequence). This CDR3 is 15 amino acids long. The V gene lost 7 bases and the J gene lost 5 bases, with 20 bases spanning the gap.

This sequence joins TRBV13 and TRBJ2-7; 10 bases agree with TRBD1. CDR3 length: 16 residues. Germline V gives CDR1 PRHDT, CDR2 FYEKMQ (reference sequence). Trimming took 3 bases from V and 4 from J; bases not matched to a gene: 9. The CDR3 coding sequence is TGTGCCAGCAGCTTTCAGGTAGGGACAGGGGTTTACGAGCAGTACTTC. Translated, it gives CASSFQVGTGVYEQYF.

The J gene is TRBJ2-1, the V gene TRBV7-2; D perhaps matches TRBD2 (6 bases). Germline values: CDR1 SGHTA, CDR2 FQGNSA. Trimming stripped 5 bases from V and 7 bases from J, with 18 bases between. The CDR3 is 15 residues long. CDR3: CASSRGLGPTNEQFF. In DNA form, the CDR3 reads TGTGCCAGCAGCCGGGGACTGGGTCCTACGAATGAGCAGTTCTTC.

V gene TRBV6-5 combines with J gene TRBJ1-1; a possible D gene is TRBD1 (6 bases). Per germline, CDR1 MNHEY and CDR2 SVGAGI. This CDR3 contains 15 residues. Deletions cut 2 bases from V and 7 bases from J, with 17 bases between. CDR3 bases: TGTGCCAGCAGTTACACATGGGGGACACACAATGAAGCTTTCTTT. This gives the protein CASSYTWGTHNEAFF.

The chain's CDR3 is CASRSGTGVTSSPLHF. The CDR3 nucleotides read TGTGCCAGCAGATCTGGGACAGGCGTAACAAGTTCACCCCTCCACTTT. This chain links TRBV2 with TRBJ1-6, with 8 nucleotides matching TRBD1. With 6 bases clipped from V and 9 bases from J, the junction kept 13 bases outside the gene matches. The germline V gene has CDR1 SNHLY and CDR2 FYNNEI. CDR3 length equals 16 residues. The variable domain in full, completed from reference TRBV2 and TRBJ1-6, reads EPEVTQTPSHQVTQMGQEVILRCVPISNHLYFYWYRQILGQKVEFLVSFYNNEISEKSEIFDDQFSVERPDGSNFTLKIRSTKLEDSAMYFCASRSGTGVTSSPLHFGNGTRLTVT.

The chain employs TRBV10-2 and TRBJ2-2; 9 positions agree with TRBD2. This CDR3 comprises 16 residues. V dropped 3 bases and J dropped 5; count of bases not matched to a gene: 7. Germline values: CDR1 WSHSY, CDR2 SAAADI. CDR3 sequence (DNA): TGCGCCAGCAGTGATAGGCTAGCGGGGTCGACCGGGGAGCTGTTTTTT. This encodes CASSDRLAGSTGELFF.

The chain uses TRBV7-2 and TRBJ2-7, with 8 bases identical to TRBD2. With 1 base clipped from V and 0 bases from J, the junction kept 5 bases outside the gene matches. Germline V gene data show CDR1 as SGHTA and CDR2 as FQGNSA. There are 16 residues in the CDR3. CDR3 loop: CASSLVSGGSSYEQYF. CDR3 bases: TGTGCCAGCAGCTTAGTCTCGGGGGGGAGCTCCTACGAGCAGTACTTC.

The chain is built from TRBV5-1 and TRBJ2-3, with 8 bases that match TRBD1. V shed 3 bases and J 4 bases; nucleotides not matched to a gene: 13. The V gene's germline CDR1 is SGHRS and CDR2 YFSETQ. This CDR3 is built from 17 residues. CDR3 in amino acids: CASSSGLPGTGSDTQYF. CDR3 sequence (DNA): TGCGCCAGCAGCTCAGGTCTTCCCGGGACAGGATCAGATACGCAGTATTTT.

The J gene is TRBJ1-5, the V gene TRBV6-2 or TRBV6-3; 11 bases agree with TRBD1. The trim removed 5 bases at V and 7 bases at J, leaving 10 bases unmatched. Germline lookup yields CDR1 MNHEY and CDR2 SVGEGT. This CDR3 is 16 amino acids long. The CDR3 loop reads CASSDHRDRGRQPQHF. The CDR3 DNA follows: TGTGCCAGCAGTGACCACCGGGACAGGGGGAGGCAGCCCCAGCATTTT.

V gene TRBV27 combines with J gene TRBJ2-7; D is possibly TRBD1 (6 bases). CDR1 and CDR2 (germline): MNHEY, SMNVEV (reference sequence). V shed 0 bases and J shed 2 bases, with 11 bases lying between them. This CDR3 contains 15 residues. The CDR3 DNA reads TGTGCCAGCAGTTTATCGTGGCAGGGGACCTACGAGCAGTACTTC. Protein: CASSLSWQGTYEQYF.

This sequence joins TRBV6-5 and TRBJ1-5; D perhaps matches TRBD1 (5 bases). Trimming stripped 5 bases from V and 0 bases from J, with 11 bases between. The CDR3 runs 15 residues. From germline, CDR1 is MNHEY and CDR2 SVGAGI. CDR3 sequence: CASSLRDHSNQPQHF. CDR3 sequence (DNA): TGTGCCAGCAGTCTCAGGGATCATAGCAATCAGCCCCAGCATTTT.

This chain links TRBV19 with TRBJ1-6, with unresolved D. Germline CDR1 is LNHDA and CDR2 is SQIVND (reference sequence). The CDR3 is made up of 12 amino acids. V gave up 8 bases and J gave up 8 bases, with 10 bases separating them. For the CDR3, the DNA is TGTGCCAGTTCAAGGAGGGATTCACCCCTCCACTTT. Its translation: CASSRRDSPLHF.

This chain uses TRBV5-1 with TRBJ2-3; 8 nucleotides agree with TRBD1. This CDR3 spans 16 amino acids. V gave up 3 bases and J gave up 3 bases; unmatched junction bases: 9. The germline gives CDR1 SGHRS, CDR2 YFSETQ. CDR3 amino acids: CASSSRQGRLTDTQYF. The DNA of the CDR3 is TGCGCCAGCAGCTCCCGACAGGGGCGCTTGACAGATACGCAGTATTTT.

The rearrangement uses TRBV7-9 and TRBJ2-7; D remains unclear. CDR3 length: 13 residues. The V gene lost 5 bases and the J gene lost 9 bases, with 17 bases spanning the gap. CDR1 and CDR2 from the germline V gene are SEHNR and FQNEAQ (reference sequence). The CDR3 DNA sequence: TGTGCCAGCAGCGTCGGTACCTACTTTGGGCAGTACTTC. Translation gives CASSVGTYFGQYF.